A single sample gave rise to the 21 T cell receptor beta chains below, sequenced in a study of T cell responses to AZD1222 COVID-19 vaccine. Method: immunoSEQ multiplex PCR; TCRdb's copy keeps in-frame clones and lacks some. The table records some 130,000 clones, around 87% of them present only once. Sequenced material: peripheral blood, taken on day 0 of AZD1222 vaccination. These receptor sequences come from an adult in good health.

This sequence joins TRBV14 and TRBJ1-2; D ambiguous. The germline V and J ends were trimmed by 3 bases and 3 bases, with 11 bases remaining between them. The CDR3 spans 14 residues. Germline lookup yields CDR1 SGHDN and CDR2 FVKESK. CDR3 DNA: TGTGCCAGCAGCCACAGACGGGTGGACTATGGCTACACCTTC. It specifies CASSHRRVDYGYTF. The full variable domain, in which reference TRBV14 and TRBJ1-2 provide the parts outside the CDR3, is EAGVTQFPSHSVIEKGQTVTLRCDPISGHDNLYWYRRVMGKEIKFLLHFVKESKQDESGMPNNRFLAERTGGTYSTLKVQPAELEDSGVYFCASSHRRVDYGYTFGSGTRLTVV.

The DNA of the CDR3 is TGTGCCAGCAGCCCCCGGGGTCGGGGAGAATATGAGCAGTTCTTC. Translation gives CASSPRGRGEYEQFF. The V and J genes are TRBV6-5 and TRBJ2-1; perhaps TRBD2 as D (5 bases). Trimming removed 6 bases from V and 8 bases from J, with 20 bases in between. Germline V gene data show CDR1 as MNHEY and CDR2 as SVGAGI. There are 15 residues in the CDR3.

V and J are TRBV7-2 and TRBJ1-5; D not certain. The CDR3 has 13 residues. V dropped 1 base and J dropped 6 bases, with 7 bases sitting between them. CDR1 and CDR2 (germline): SGHTA, FQGNSA. CDR3 protein: CASSLERVQPQHF. In nucleotides, the CDR3 is TGTGCCAGCAGCTTAGAGAGAGTTCAGCCCCAGCATTTT. Using reference TRBV7-2 and TRBJ1-5 for the parts outside the CDR3, the full variable domain is GAGVSQSPSNKVTEKGKDVELRCDPISGHTALYWYRQSLGQGLEFLIYFQGNSAPDKSGLPSDRFSAERTGGSVSTLTIQRTQQEDSAVYLCASSLERVQPQHFGDGTRLSIL.

The J gene is TRBJ1-6, the V gene TRBV28; 9 bases agree with TRBD1. J lost 9 bases, V lost 5 bases, and 14 bases had no gene match. The CDR3 is made up of 17 amino acids. Germline CDR1 and CDR2: MDHEN and SYDVKM. In nucleotides, the CDR3 is TGTGCCAGCAGTCCTGCCGGGACAGGGAAGGATAGTTCACCCCTCCACTTT. It translates to CASSPAGTGKDSSPLHF.

This chain uses TRBV12-3 or TRBV12-4 with TRBJ1-1; 7 bases line up with TRBD1. This CDR3 region has 13 residues. The V and J ends lost 9 bases and 4 bases, in that order; junction bases with no gene match: 8. The CDR3 loop is CASVGTDRTEAFF. In DNA form, the CDR3 reads TGTGCCAGTGTAGGGACAGATCGCACTGAAGCTTTCTTT.

V gene TRBV6-5 combines with J gene TRBJ2-7; 7 bases are shared with TRBD1. Germline CDR1 and CDR2: MNHEY and SVGAGI. With 6 bases clipped from V and 0 bases from J, the junction kept 8 bases outside the gene matches. The CDR3 runs 15 residues. Here the CDR3 reads CASRRGQTNSYEQYF. Here the CDR3 DNA reads TGTGCCAGCAGAAGGGGACAGACCAACTCCTACGAGCAGTACTTC.

The chain recombines TRBV18 with TRBJ2-3; weak D call: TRBD2 (6 bases). Germline CDR1 and CDR2: KGHSH and LQKENI. The CDR3 extends over 15 amino acids. With 3 bases removed from V and 0 bases from J, the gap between germline ends came to 10 bases. The CDR3 here is CASSPGLTSTDTQYF. DNA of the CDR3: TGTGCCAGCTCACCTGGACTAACTAGCACAGATACGCAGTATTTT. The full variable domain, in which reference TRBV18 and TRBJ2-3 provide the parts outside the CDR3, is NAGVMQNPRHLVRRRGQEARLRCSPMKGHSHVYWYRQLPEEGLKFMVYLQKENIIDESGMPKERFSAEFPKEGPSILRIQQVVRGDSAAYFCASSPGLTSTDTQYFGPGTRLTVL.

This clone has just one count. J is TRBJ2-7 and V is TRBV9; D is perhaps TRBD2 (5 bases). The CDR3 loop spans 15 amino acids. In germline, CDR1 is SGDLS, CDR2 YYNGEE. V lost 4 bases to trimming and J lost 4 bases, with 18 bases between them. The DNA for the CDR3 is TGTGCCAGCAGCATAGACGCGGGCGCGGATTACGAGCAGTACTTC. Amino acids: CASSIDAGADYEQYF.

The chain combines TRBV9 with TRBJ2-7; TRBD1 agrees at 8 bases. Trimming at V came to 2 bases and at J to 3 bases, leaving 10 bases not matched to a gene. The CDR3 extends over 16 amino acids. Germline-derived CDR1 and CDR2 are SGDLS and YYNGEE. The CDR3 spells CASSVGSGTGVYEQYF. The CDR3 bases are TGTGCCAGCAGCGTGGGTTCCGGGACAGGTGTCTACGAGCAGTACTTC.

The genes are TRBV19 and TRBJ2-7; D is perhaps TRBD2 (8 bases). CDR3 length equals 14 residues. Germline V gene data show CDR1 as LNHDA and CDR2 as SQIVND (reference sequence). V lost 6 bases to trimming and J lost 5 bases, with 17 bases between them. The CDR3 DNA follows: TGTGCCAGTAGACCGGGAGGGGGCCAAAACGAGCAGTACTTC. This encodes CASRPGGGQNEQYF.

V and J are TRBV4-1 and TRBJ2-7; 8 positions agree with TRBD1. V was pared by 3 bases and J by 4 bases, with 8 bases of the junction left unmatched. Germline V gives CDR1 MGHRA, CDR2 YSYEKL. This CDR3 has 15 residues. The CDR3 DNA reads as TGCGCCAGCAGCCACGGATGGGACAGGTCTTACGAGCAGTACTTC. Its translation is CASSHGWDRSYEQYF.

This clone came up once. CDR3 amino acids: CASSFYRLNGYTF. CDR3 coding DNA: TGTGCCAGCAGTTTCTATCGGTTAAATGGCTACACCTTC. The chain joins TRBV12-3 or TRBV12-4 to TRBJ1-2; D call uncertain. Trimming cost V 3 bases and J 6 bases, with 11 bases left between them. This CDR3 has 13 amino acids.

The genes are TRBV3-1 (or the pseudogene TRBV3-2) and TRBJ1-2, with D hard to call. The CDR3 is made up of 12 amino acids. Germline lookup yields CDR1 LGHDT and CDR2 YNNKEL (reference sequence). The V end was cut by 4 bases, the J end by 8 bases, with 11 bases between. The CDR3 DNA sequence: TGTGCCAGCAGCCCCTCCAACCGAGGCTACACCTTC. As protein: CASSPSNRGYTF.

The rearrangement joins TRBV27 to TRBJ2-7, with D unresolved. The CDR3 covers 14 residues. V shed 3 bases and J shed 1 base, with 10 bases lying between them. CDR1 MNHEY and CDR2 SMNVEV come from the germline V gene (reference sequence). The CDR3 spells CASSLTSLSYEQYF. In nucleotides, the CDR3 is TGTGCCAGCAGTTTGACATCATTATCCTACGAGCAGTACTTC.

The chain couples TRBV6-2 or TRBV6-3 to TRBJ2-7; the match to TRBD1 covers 9 bases. The CDR3 length is 13 residues. Germline CDR1 reads MNHEY; CDR2 reads SVGEGT. The ends lost 2 bases at V and 7 bases at J; junction bases unmatched: 3. The CDR3 loop reads CASSYPGTGEQYF. As DNA, the CDR3 is TGTGCCAGCAGTTACCCAGGGACAGGGGAGCAGTACTTC.

The V gene is TRBV29-1, the J gene TRBJ2-3, with 8 bases lining up with TRBD1. The J segment lost 3 bases and the V segment lost 6 bases, leaving 5 bases of the junction unmatched. CDR3 length: 13 amino acids. CDR1 is SQVTM and CDR2 is ANQGSEA in the germline V gene. The DNA of the CDR3 is TGCAGCGTCGGACAGGGTAAGACAGATACGCAGTATTTT. Encoded protein: CSVGQGKTDTQYF.

This rearrangement joins TRBV24-1 to TRBJ1-1; TRBD1 matches at 10 bases. J lost 7 bases, V lost 7 bases, and 5 bases had no gene match. Germline assignment: CDR1 KGHDR and CDR2 SFDVKD. This CDR3 has 13 amino acids. CDR3 nucleotide sequence: TGTGCCACCAGAGGGACAGGGGTTAATGAAGCTTTCTTT. Its protein is CATRGTGVNEAFF.

This chain connects TRBV7-2 to TRBJ2-1; 7 bases agree with TRBD2. This CDR3 contains 15 residues. The ends lost 1 base at V and 6 bases at J; junction bases unmatched: 6. CDR1 is SGHTA, CDR2 FQGNSA, per germline. The CDR3 nucleotides are TGTGCCAGCAGCTTAGGGAGCGGGGCGGGCAATGAGCAGTTCTTC. Translated: CASSLGSGAGNEQFF.

This chain uses TRBV27 with TRBJ1-1, with a tentative D call TRBD1 (5 bases). The germline gives CDR1 MNHEY, CDR2 SMNVEV (reference sequence). Trimming pared 4 bases from V and 3 bases from J, leaving 12 bases between. CDR3 length: 14 amino acids. The CDR3 DNA sequence: TGTGCCAGCAGTTCCGCGGGGGGGGACACTGAAGCTTTCTTT. Translating gives CASSSAGGDTEAFF.

The chain has TRBV5-4 and TRBJ2-7; 9 positions match TRBD1. This CDR3 has 17 residues. Trimming at V came to 4 bases and at J to 1 base, leaving 12 bases not matched to a gene. From germline, CDR1 is SGHNT and CDR2 YYREEE (reference sequence). The CDR3 coding sequence is TGTGCCAGCAGCCCCGTGCAAGGGACAGGGTATTCCTACGAGCAGTACTTC. It is translated as CASSPVQGTGYSYEQYF.

The V gene is TRBV3-1 (or the pseudogene TRBV3-2), the J gene TRBJ1-1, with D maybe TRBD1 (5 bases). From germline, CDR1 is LGHDT and CDR2 YNNKEL (reference sequence). Trimming shortened V by 4 bases and J by 5 bases, and 26 bases separated the two germline ends. The CDR3 has 18 residues. DNA for the CDR3: TGTGCCAGCAGCCTTCTCGATCCCACCGGGGCGCCAGGGACTGAAGCTTTCTTT. Translation: CASSLLDPTGAPGTEAFF.